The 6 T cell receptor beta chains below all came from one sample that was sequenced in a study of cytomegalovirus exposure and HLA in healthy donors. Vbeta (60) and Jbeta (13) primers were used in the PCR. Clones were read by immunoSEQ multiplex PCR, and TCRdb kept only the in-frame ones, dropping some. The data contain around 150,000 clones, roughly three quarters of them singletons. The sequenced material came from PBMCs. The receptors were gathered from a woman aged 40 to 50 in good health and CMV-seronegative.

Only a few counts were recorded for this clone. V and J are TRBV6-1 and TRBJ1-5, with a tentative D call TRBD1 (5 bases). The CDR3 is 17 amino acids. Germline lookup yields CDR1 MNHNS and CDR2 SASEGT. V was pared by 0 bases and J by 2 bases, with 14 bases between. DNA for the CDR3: TGTGCCAGCAGTGAAGCGCGGGGCGGGGGGGGCAATCAGCCCCAGCATTTT. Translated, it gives CASSEARGGGGNQPQHF.

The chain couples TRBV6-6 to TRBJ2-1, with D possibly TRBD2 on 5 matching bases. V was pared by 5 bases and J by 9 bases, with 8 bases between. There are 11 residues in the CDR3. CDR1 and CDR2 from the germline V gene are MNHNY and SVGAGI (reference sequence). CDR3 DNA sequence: TGTGCCAGCAGTGGGGAGACTGAGCAGTTCTTC. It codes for CASSGETEQFF.

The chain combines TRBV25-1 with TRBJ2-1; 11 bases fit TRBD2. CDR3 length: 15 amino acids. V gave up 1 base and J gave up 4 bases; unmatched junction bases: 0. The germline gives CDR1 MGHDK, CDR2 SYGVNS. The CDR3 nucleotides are TGTGCCAGCAGTGAATCTAGCGGGGGGTACAATGAGCAGTTCTTC. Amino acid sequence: CASSESSGGYNEQFF.

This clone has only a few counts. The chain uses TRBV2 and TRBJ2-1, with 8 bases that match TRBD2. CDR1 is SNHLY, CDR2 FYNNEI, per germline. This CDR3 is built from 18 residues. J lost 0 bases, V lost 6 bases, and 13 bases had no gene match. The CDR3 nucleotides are TGTGCCAGCAGCTTAGAAGCGGGGGCCTCCTTCTCCTACAATGAGCAGTTCTTC. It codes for CASSLEAGASFSYNEQFF.

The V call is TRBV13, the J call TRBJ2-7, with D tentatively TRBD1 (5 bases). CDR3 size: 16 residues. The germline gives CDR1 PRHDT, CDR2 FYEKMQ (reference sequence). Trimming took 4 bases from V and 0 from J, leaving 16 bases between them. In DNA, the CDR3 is TGTGCCAGCAGCTCCAAGTACAGTGGGGCCTCCTACGAGCAGTACTTC. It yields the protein CASSSKYSGASYEQYF.

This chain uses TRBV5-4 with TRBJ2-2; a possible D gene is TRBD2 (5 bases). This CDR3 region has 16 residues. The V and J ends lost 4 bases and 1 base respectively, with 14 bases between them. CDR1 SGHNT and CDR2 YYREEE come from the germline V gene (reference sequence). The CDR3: CASSPDWTVNTGELFF. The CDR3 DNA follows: TGTGCCAGCAGCCCGGACTGGACCGTGAACACCGGGGAGCTGTTTTTT.